The 31 T cell receptor beta chains below were found in one sample sequenced in a study of cytomegalovirus exposure and HLA in healthy donors. Use of 60 Vbeta and 13 Jbeta primers characterized the PCR. Profiled with immunoSEQ multiplex PCR; TCRdb holds only in-frame clones, not every one. This sample has about 120,000 clones, with 80% found just once. The sample consisted of PBMCs. The receptors originated from a young man in good health and CMV-seronegative.

The CDR3 DNA reads TGTGCCATCCTATCTGGGGCCAACGTCCTGACTTTC. It encodes CAILSGANVLTF. The rearrangement uses TRBV15 and TRBJ2-6; D ambiguous. CDR1 LNHNV and CDR2 YYDKDF come from the germline V gene (reference sequence). This CDR3 is built from 12 residues. The V end was cut by 10 bases, the J end by 1 base, with 5 bases between.

The chain employs TRBV10-2 and TRBJ2-7; 12 nucleotides line up with TRBD1. Germline V gene data show CDR1 as WSHSY and CDR2 as SAAADI. V lost 5 bases and J lost 4; bases outside the gene matches: 6. There are 15 residues in the CDR3. CDR3 region: CASSLRGQGAYEQYF. CDR3 DNA: TGCGCCAGCAGTCTACGGGGACAGGGGGCTTACGAGCAGTACTTC.

This rearrangement joins TRBV10-2 to TRBJ1-5, with 7 bases fitting TRBD1. The ends lost 4 bases at V and 4 bases at J; junction bases unmatched: 7. Germline V gives CDR1 WSHSY, CDR2 SAAADI. The CDR3 covers 15 residues. CDR3 sequence: CASSVSGQLNQPQHF. The CDR3, as DNA: TGCGCCAGCAGTGTTTCGGGACAGTTAAATCAGCCCCAGCATTTT.

The rearrangement joins TRBV5-5 to TRBJ1-5; possibly TRBD1 for D (5 bases). The CDR3 has 17 residues. Deletions cut 0 bases from V and 0 bases from J, with 13 bases between. The germline V gene encodes CDR1 SGHKS and CDR2 YYEKEE (reference sequence). For the CDR3, the DNA is TGTGCCAGCAGCTTGGCGGCGGGACCCAATAGCAATCAGCCCCAGCATTTT. This translates into CASSLAAGPNSNQPQHF.

J is TRBJ2-1 and V is TRBV7-2, with D perhaps TRBD2 (5 bases). Trimming stripped 1 base from V and 9 bases from J, with 16 bases between. Germline CDR1 and CDR2: SGHTA and FQGNSA. CDR3 length: 15 residues. The CDR3 protein is CASSLGGIDGIEQFF. In DNA, the CDR3 is TGTGCCAGCAGCTTAGGGGGTATTGACGGGATTGAGCAGTTCTTC.

This chain links TRBV4-2 with TRBJ1-5; 12 bases are shared with TRBD1. CDR3 length: 17 residues. Trimming at V came to 0 bases and at J to 5 bases, leaving 5 bases not matched to a gene. The V gene's germline CDR1 is LGHNA and CDR2 YNFKEQ. Written as DNA, the CDR3 is TGTGCCAGCAGCCAAGACGGGGGACAGGGGGCGGATCAGCCCCAGCATTTT. Translated, it gives CASSQDGGQGADQPQHF.

CDR3 bases: TGCGCCAGCAGCTCCCCGGGACAGGGGTTCACCGGGGAGCTGTTTTTT. It specifies CASSSPGQGFTGELFF. The rearrangement links TRBV5-1 to TRBJ2-2, with TRBD1 matching over 10 bases. The V gene end was trimmed by 3 bases and the J gene end by 4 bases; junction bases not matched to a gene: 6. Germline lookup yields CDR1 SGHRS and CDR2 YFSETQ. The CDR3 extends over 16 amino acids.

The table lists this clone with a count of one. The chain links TRBV11-2 to TRBJ2-1, with D perhaps matching TRBD1 (6 bases). The CDR3 sequence is 16 residues long. Trimming removed 8 bases from V and 3 bases from J, with 20 bases in between. The germline CDR1 and CDR2 sequences are SGHAT and FQNNGV. The CDR3 DNA is TGTGCCAGCCGAAGGGGTCTTGGGGGCCGCTACAATGAGCAGTTCTTC. This sequence encodes CASRRGLGGRYNEQFF.

The J gene is TRBJ1-1, the V gene TRBV7-2; 7 bases align to TRBD1. Germline V gives CDR1 SGHTA, CDR2 FQGNSA. With 5 bases clipped from V and 5 bases from J, the junction kept 11 bases outside the gene matches. The length of the CDR3 is 15 residues. The chain's CDR3 is CASSLQGLLGTEAFF. The CDR3 DNA sequence: TGTGCCAGCAGCCTACAGGGGCTCCTGGGGACTGAAGCTTTCTTT.

On this clone itself: The junction shows a germline mismatch at one end, possibly a read error. This chain links TRBV7-9 with TRBJ2-6; 13 bases fit TRBD2. The CDR3 is 17 residues long. The germline V gene has CDR1 SEHNR and CDR2 FQNEAQ (reference sequence). In nucleotides, the CDR3 is TGTGCCAGCAGCTCCGGGACTAGCGGGGTTGGGGCCAACGGCCTGACTTTC. Translated, it gives CASSSGTSGVGANGLTF.

This rearrangement joins TRBV18 to TRBJ2-5, with 14 positions matching TRBD2. Germline-derived CDR1 and CDR2 are KGHSH and LQKENI. Trimming took 3 bases from V and 3 from J; bases not matched to a gene: 3. The CDR3 extends over 16 amino acids. CDR3 sequence (DNA): TGTGCCAGCTCACCTAGGGGACTAGCGGGGGAAGAGACCCAGTACTTC. This codes for CASSPRGLAGEETQYF. Filled out from reference TRBV18 and TRBJ2-5, the complete variable domain reads NAGVMQNPRHLVRRRGQEARLRCSPMKGHSHVYWYRQLPEEGLKFMVYLQKENIIDESGMPKERFSAEFPKEGPSILRIQQVVRGDSAAYFCASSPRGLAGEETQYFGPGTRLLVL.

This clone was observed a single time. The J gene is TRBJ2-3, the V gene TRBV2; possible D gene TRBD1, 5 bases. The V end was cut by 7 bases, the J end by 4 bases, with 6 bases between. Germline V lookup: CDR1 SNHLY, CDR2 FYNNEI. This CDR3 spans 11 amino acids. In DNA form, the CDR3 reads TGTGCCAGCATAGGGGCAGATACGCAGTATTTT. It codes for CASIGADTQYF.

The chain combines TRBV6-5 with TRBJ2-1, with D unclear. Germline V CDR1 and CDR2: MNHEY, SVGAGI. The CDR3 totals 13 residues. V gave up 2 bases and J gave up 12 bases, with 14 bases separating them. The CDR3, as DNA: TGTGCCAGCAGTTACACCTATCCGTCCGCGCAGTTCTTC. It encodes CASSYTYPSAQFF.

The V gene is TRBV5-6, the J gene TRBJ2-3, with 10 positions matching TRBD2. CDR1 and CDR2 (germline): SGHDT, YYEEEE. Trimming took 2 bases from V and 10 from J; bases not matched to a gene: 10. CDR3 size: 15 residues. CDR3 DNA sequence: TGTGCCAGCAGCTTCCGGGAATCTAGCGGGGGCGCGCAGTATTTT. It encodes CASSFRESSGGAQYF.

This clone was seen just once. This chain connects TRBV5-1 to TRBJ2-2, with a tentative D call TRBD2 (5 bases). V was cut by 4 bases and J by 5 bases, with 15 bases left in between. Per the germline V gene, CDR1 is SGHRS and CDR2 is YFSETQ. The length of the CDR3 is 15 residues. The chain's CDR3 is CASSPSGGGTGELFF. CDR3 bases: TGCGCCAGCAGCCCCAGCGGAGGTGGTACCGGGGAGCTGTTTTTT.

V gene TRBV28 combines with J gene TRBJ2-1, with 7 positions matching TRBD1. V shed 7 bases and J 10 bases; nucleotides not matched to a gene: 7. The CDR3 totals 12 residues. CDR1 and CDR2 from the germline V gene are MDHEN and SYDVKM. The CDR3 DNA is TGTGCCAGCACCAGAGACAGGGTCGAGCAGTTCTTC. Its translation: CASTRDRVEQFF.

The chain combines TRBV21-1 with TRBJ1-6; the table's D call TRBD1 went unverified against the DNA. TRBV21-1 is marked as a pseudogene. The CDR3 is 16 amino acids. CDR3 DNA sequence: TGTGCCAGCAGCATATCGGACACCCAAACCACGTCACCCCTCCACTTT. Its protein product is CASSISDTQTTSPLHF.

This clone came up a few times. The V and J genes are TRBV2 and TRBJ2-2, with D possibly matching TRBD1 (5 bases). The CDR3 consists of 13 residues. Trimming removed 9 bases at V and 4 bases at J, with 12 bases between. Germline CDR1 reads SNHLY; CDR2 reads FYNNEI. As DNA, the CDR3 is TGTGCCAGTCAGGGTGTCGGCACCGGGGAGCTGTTTTTT. Translation: CASQGVGTGELFF.

The chain employs TRBV28 and TRBJ2-3, with D maybe TRBD2 (7 bases). V was shortened by 3 bases and J by 6 bases, with 13 bases between the two germline ends. CDR3 length equals 14 residues. CDR1 and CDR2 from the germline V gene are MDHEN and SYDVKM. The CDR3 coding sequence is TGTGCCAGCAGTTTCGAGGGGGGGGAGGATACGCAGTATTTT. The encoded protein is CASSFEGGEDTQYF.

CDR3 nucleotides: TGTGCCAGCAGCTACAGTGGGGCGGGGGGGCGAACAGATACGCAGTATTTT. As protein: CASSYSGAGGRTDTQYF. This sequence joins TRBV7-2 and TRBJ2-3; TRBD2 agrees at 9 bases. V was pared by 4 bases and J by 3 bases, with 11 bases of the junction left unmatched. The germline V gene has CDR1 SGHTA and CDR2 FQGNSA. The CDR3 loop spans 17 amino acids. Full variable domain (outside the CDR3, taken from reference TRBV7-2 and TRBJ2-3): GAGVSQSPSNKVTEKGKDVELRCDPISGHTALYWYRQSLGQGLEFLIYFQGNSAPDKSGLPSDRFSAERTGGSVSTLTIQRTQQEDSAVYLCASSYSGAGGRTDTQYFGPGTRLTVL.

The chain couples TRBV27 to TRBJ1-5; unclear D gene. Germline CDR1 and CDR2: MNHEY and SMNVEV (reference sequence). This CDR3 comprises 16 residues. Between the trimmed V and J ends, which lost 4 bases and 6 bases, there was a span of 19 bases. The CDR3 DNA reads TGTGCCAGCAGTTCAGCCCTTAGGGAGGCGGGTCAGCCCCAGCATTTT. The encoded protein is CASSSALREAGQPQHF.

The chain joins TRBV9 to TRBJ1-4; the D is unclear. CDR3 length: 15 amino acids. Trimming took off 4 bases at V and 7 bases at J, with 17 bases between the two ends. CDR1 SGDLS and CDR2 YYNGEE come from the germline V gene. CDR3 in amino acids: CASSPGTLGSEKLFF. The CDR3, as DNA: TGTGCCAGCAGCCCGGGTACCCTGGGGAGTGAAAAACTGTTTTTT.

V gene TRBV14 combines with J gene TRBJ1-1; a possible D gene is TRBD1 (5 bases). V was cut by 4 bases and J by 4 bases, with 16 bases left in between. CDR1 is SGHDN and CDR2 is FVKESK in the germline V gene. The CDR3 is made up of 15 amino acids. The CDR3 DNA is TGTGCCAGCAGCCTAACGGGGGGAAGGGGCACTGAAGCTTTCTTT. Its translation: CASSLTGGRGTEAFF.

The rearrangement uses TRBV6-4 and TRBJ2-1, with a weak D call TRBD1 (5 bases). The CDR3 loop spans 13 amino acids. With 5 bases removed from V and 9 bases from J, the gap between germline ends came to 14 bases. Germline V CDR1 and CDR2: MRHNA, SNTAGT. CDR3 sequence (DNA): TGTGCCAGCAGTAGTCAGGGCAGGGCTGAGCAGTTCTTC. The encoded protein is CASSSQGRAEQFF.

CDR3 sequence reads: CASSMRATSEKLFF. In DNA form, the CDR3 reads TGTGCCAGTAGTATGAGGGCGACGAGCGAAAAACTGTTTTTT. The chain joins TRBV19 to TRBJ1-4; D not resolved. This CDR3 has 14 residues. In germline, CDR1 is LNHDA, CDR2 SQIVND (reference sequence). V lost 3 bases to trimming and J lost 8 bases, with 13 bases between them. Full variable domain (rest looked up from reference TRBV19 and TRBJ1-4): DGGITQSPKYLFRKEGQNVTLSCEQNLNHDAMYWYRQDPGQGLRLIYYSQIVNDFQKGDIAEGYSVSREKKESFPLTVTSAQKNPTAFYLCASSMRATSEKLFFGSGTQLSVL.

This sequence joins TRBV5-5 and TRBJ2-3; TRBD2 matches 10 bases. Germline V CDR1 and CDR2: SGHKS, YYEKEE (reference sequence). The CDR3 loop spans 15 amino acids. V dropped 0 bases and J dropped 5; count of bases not matched to a gene: 3. This CDR3 is CASSLGLAGLDTQYF. The CDR3 bases are TGTGCCAGCAGCTTGGGACTAGCGGGTTTAGATACGCAGTATTTT.

In its sample, this clone was seen once. The chain is built from TRBV5-1 and TRBJ1-2; possibly TRBD1 for D (5 bases). The CDR3 contains 14 residues. Trimming removed 7 bases at V and 0 bases at J, with 13 bases between. The germline V gene encodes CDR1 SGHRS and CDR2 YFSETQ. CDR3 sequence: CASGLGATNYGYTF. The CDR3 nucleotides are TGCGCCAGCGGCCTAGGGGCTACTAACTATGGCTACACCTTC.

This chain links TRBV4-3 with TRBJ2-3, with TRBD2 matching over 7 bases. Losses at the gene ends were 0 bases for V and 9 bases for J; bases not matched to a gene: 9. This CDR3 spans 15 amino acids. From germline, CDR1 is LGHNA and CDR2 YSLEER. Written as DNA, the CDR3 is TGCGCCAGCAGCCAAGAAAGCCCAGCGGGAAGAACGCAGTATTTT. Protein product: CASSQESPAGRTQYF.

This clone has just one count. J is TRBJ2-5 and V is TRBV28; tentatively, D is TRBD2 (6 bases). The CDR3 loop spans 14 amino acids. CDR1 and CDR2 (germline): MDHEN, SYDVKM. V was shortened by 1 base and J by 7 bases, with 13 bases between the two germline ends. The CDR3 coding sequence is TGTGCCAGCAGTTTATCAGGGATCGGGGGGACCCAGTACTTC. It specifies CASSLSGIGGTQYF.

The gene calls are TRBV2 and TRBJ1-1, with D maybe TRBD1 (5 bases). V lost 10 bases and J 0 bases, leaving 12 bases between the germline ends. The CDR3 totals 13 residues. Looked up from germline, CDR1 is SNHLY and CDR2 is FYNNEI. The CDR3 nucleotides read TGTGCCACCCGACAGTTCATGAACACTGAAGCTTTCTTT. Translating it yields CATRQFMNTEAFF.

The chain couples TRBV4-2 to TRBJ1-1, with D unresolved. CDR1 is LGHNA, CDR2 YNFKEQ, per germline. Deletions cut 4 bases from V and 10 bases from J, with 22 bases between. The CDR3 runs to 15 residues. The CDR3 DNA follows: TGTGCCAGCAGCCCAGAACTTGGAGAAGATTTGTTAGCTTTCTTT. This codes for CASSPELGEDLLAFF.